This T cell receptor beta chain comes out of a study of technical replicates of blood from several donors. Trimming removed 0 bases at V and 6 bases at J, with 12 bases between. This CDR3 contains 14 residues. Germline CDR1 is ENHRY and CDR2 is SYGVKD. Some clones are missing from TCRdb's copy, which holds only in-frame ones; the method was immunoSEQ multiplex PCR. The sample records some 70,000 clones, under 98% being singletons. The sequenced sample consisted of T cells isolated from PBMCs. The V call is TRBV10-3, the J call TRBJ2-7; TRBD2 is a possible D gene (6 bases). The TCR originated in a human donor in good health. The CDR3: CAISESRRDAEQYF. DNA of the CDR3: TGTGCCATCAGTGAGTCCCGGCGGGACGCCGAGCAGTACTTC.